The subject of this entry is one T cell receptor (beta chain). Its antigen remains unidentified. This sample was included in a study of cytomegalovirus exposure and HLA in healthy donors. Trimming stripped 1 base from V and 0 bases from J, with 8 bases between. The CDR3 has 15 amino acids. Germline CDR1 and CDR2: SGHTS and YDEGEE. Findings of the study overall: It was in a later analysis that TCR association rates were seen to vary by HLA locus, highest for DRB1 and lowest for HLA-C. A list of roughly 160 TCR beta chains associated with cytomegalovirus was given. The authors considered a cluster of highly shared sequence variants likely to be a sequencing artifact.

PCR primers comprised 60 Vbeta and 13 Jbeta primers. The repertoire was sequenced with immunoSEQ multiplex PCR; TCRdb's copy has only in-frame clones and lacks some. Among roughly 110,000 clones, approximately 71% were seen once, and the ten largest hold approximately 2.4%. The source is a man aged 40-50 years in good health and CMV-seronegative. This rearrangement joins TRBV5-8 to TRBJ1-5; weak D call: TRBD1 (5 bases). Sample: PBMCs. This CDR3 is CASSLWGDSNQPQHF. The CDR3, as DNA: TGTGCCAGCAGCTTGTGGGGGGATAGCAATCAGCCCCAGCATTTT.